These 21 T cell receptor beta chains came from one sample sequenced in a study of T cell repertoires in cytomegalovirus infection. TCRdb reprocessed the reads with MiXCR, giving one entry per CDR3 protein. The sample lists roughly 320,000 distinct CDR3 sequences, roughly 9.3% seen once, with about 2.3% in the top ten. Sequenced: PBMCs. The origin of the receptors is a human donor in good health (CMV status not recorded). Some clones in this sample may be carry-over from other donors' samples.

This clonotype was detected many times. The chain carries TRBV7-2 and TRBJ1-5, with 8 nucleotides matching TRBD1. CDR1 is SGHTA, CDR2 FQGNSA, per germline. The junction had 9 bases not matched to a gene; V was cut back by 5 bases and J by 15 bases. The CDR3 is 12 amino acids. CDR3 protein: CASSPRTGRRHF. The CDR3 DNA reads TGTGCCAGCAGCCCTCGGACAGGGAGGAGGCATTTT. Full variable domain (rest looked up from reference TRBV7-2 and TRBJ1-5): GAGVSQSPSNKVTEKGKDVELRCDPISGHTALYWYRQSLGQGLEFLIYFQGNSAPDKSGLPSDRFSAERTGGSVSTLTIQRTQQEDSAVYLCASSPRTGRRHFGDGTRLSIL.

This clonotype has a handful of counts. V is TRBV29-1 and J is TRBJ1-3; no clear D gene. Per germline, CDR1 SQVTM and CDR2 ANQGSEA. Trimming stripped 5 bases from V and 4 bases from J, with 6 bases between. This CDR3 is 11 amino acids long. The CDR3 coding sequence is TGCAGCGTTCTAGGAGGAAACACCATATATTTT. Its translation is CSVLGGNTIYF.

The table lists this clonotype with many counts. V gene TRBV7-2 combines with J gene TRBJ2-4; D possibly matches TRBD1 or TRBD2 (6 bases each). The V end lost 2 bases, the J end lost 3 bases, and 14 bases lay between the germline ends. Germline lookup yields CDR1 SGHTA and CDR2 FQGNSA. This CDR3 spans 16 amino acids. The CDR3 DNA reads as TGTGCCAGCAGCTTAAGGACCGGGGGCGGCAAAAACATTCAGTACTTC. As protein: CASSLRTGGGKNIQYF.

This clonotype occurred a few times. V gene TRBV19 combines with J gene TRBJ2-2; D is possibly TRBD1 (5 bases). This CDR3 region has 15 residues. The germline V gene encodes CDR1 LNHDA and CDR2 SQIVND (reference sequence). Trimming removed 3 bases from V and 1 base from J, with 9 bases in between. CDR3 in amino acids: CASSMGQLNTGELFF. For the CDR3, the DNA is TGTGCCAGTAGTATGGGGCAGCTGAACACCGGGGAGCTGTTTTTT.

This clonotype appeared many times. The V and J genes are TRBV5-5 and TRBJ2-3; D uncertain. V was cut by 4 bases and J by 6 bases, with 12 bases left in between. CDR3 size: 13 residues. The germline V gene has CDR1 SGHKS and CDR2 YYEKEE (reference sequence). CDR3 protein: CASSHPRGDTQYF. CDR3 coding DNA: TGTGCCAGCAGCCACCCCCGTGGGGATACGCAGTATTTT. The whole variable domain, filled in from reference TRBV5-5 and TRBJ2-3, reads DAGVTQSPTHLIKTRGQQVTLRCSPISGHKSVSWYQQVLGQGPQFIFQYYEKEERGRGNFPDRFSARQFPNYSSELNVNALLLGDSALYLCASSHPRGDTQYFGPGTRLTVL.

The chain combines TRBV29-1 with TRBJ1-1, with unresolved D. This CDR3 spans 13 amino acids. Germline-derived CDR1 and CDR2 are SQVTM and ANQGSEA. V lost 7 bases and J lost 3, with 15 bases in between. Here the CDR3 DNA reads TGCAGCGCATCCGGGCCAAGTGACACTGAAGCTTTCTTT. Encoded protein: CSASGPSDTEAFF. Using reference TRBV29-1 and TRBJ1-1 for the parts outside the CDR3, the full variable domain is SAVISQKPSRDICQRGTSLTIQCQVDSQVTMMFWYRQQPGQSLTLIATANQGSEATYESGFVIDKFPISRPNLTFSTLTVSNMSPEDSSIYLCSASGPSDTEAFFGQGTRLTVV.

This clonotype occurred many times. The chain carries TRBV5-1 and TRBJ2-1; D is tentatively TRBD1 or TRBD2 (5 bases each). From germline, CDR1 is SGHRS and CDR2 YFSETQ. The CDR3 length is 17 residues. Trimming left V 0 bases short and J 6 bases short, with 19 bases between. The CDR3 DNA sequence: TGCGCCAGCAGCTTGGCCCCGTTCGGGACCTCAACCAATGAGCAGTTCTTC. Protein sequence: CASSLAPFGTSTNEQFF.

This clonotype was observed at least ten times. V and J are TRBV7-9 and TRBJ2-7; tentatively, D is TRBD2 (5 bases). CDR3 size: 13 residues. Germline V gene lookup returns CDR1 SEHNR and CDR2 FQNEAQ (reference sequence). V lost 5 bases to trimming and J lost 7 bases, with 15 bases between them. The CDR3 here is CASSPVTRGEQYF. Here the CDR3 DNA reads TGTGCCAGCAGCCCTGTGACCCGAGGGGAGCAGTACTTC. Variable domain in full (rest from reference TRBV7-9 and TRBJ2-7): DTGVSQNPRHKITKRGQNVTFRCDPISEHNRLYWYRQTLGQGPEFLTYFQNEAQLEKSRLLSDRFSAERPKGSFSTLEIQRTEQGDSAMYLCASSPVTRGEQYFGPGTRLTVT.

The sample holds many counts of this clonotype. CDR3 DNA sequence: TGTGCCAGCAGCCGGGAGGGGCACCGGAATGAAAAACTGTTTTTT. Its translation: CASSREGHRNEKLFF. The V call is TRBV14, the J call TRBJ1-4; possibly TRBD1 for D (5 bases). The ends were cut back, 4 bases at V and 5 bases at J, with 14 bases in the middle. The CDR3 length is 15 residues. The germline gives CDR1 SGHDN, CDR2 FVKESK.

This clonotype was seen at least ten times. The V gene is TRBV6-2 or TRBV6-3, the J gene TRBJ2-1; D uncertain. Per germline, CDR1 MNHEY and CDR2 SVGEGT. The CDR3 sequence is 13 residues long. V lost 10 bases to trimming and J lost 0 bases, with 10 bases between them. The CDR3 bases are TGTGCCACCGTCGGTAGCTCCTACAATGAGCAGTTCTTC. Its protein is CATVGSSYNEQFF.

The rearrangement joins TRBV6-2 or TRBV6-3 to TRBJ2-7; D uncertain. The V gene lost 2 bases and the J gene lost 6 bases, with 8 bases spanning the gap. CDR1 MNHEY and CDR2 SVGEGT come from the germline V gene. CDR3 length: 12 amino acids. DNA of the CDR3: TGTGCCAGCAGTTACCAACCCTCCGAGCAGTACTTC. Its protein is CASSYQPSEQYF.

At least ten counts were recorded for this clonotype. The rearrangement uses TRBV12-3 or TRBV12-4 and TRBJ1-1; 9 bases map to TRBD1. Germline trimming cut 6 bases from V and 11 bases from J; bases unmatched to any gene: 7. CDR3 size: 12 residues. The CDR3 sequence: CASRHRGPPAFF. The CDR3 nucleotides read TGTGCCAGCAGGCACAGGGGGCCTCCGGCTTTCTTT.

This clonotype came up many times. The chain joins TRBV7-8 to TRBJ1-6; D perhaps matches TRBD1 (6 bases). From germline, CDR1 is SGHVS and CDR2 FQNEAQ. This CDR3 is 15 amino acids long. Trimming cost V 1 base and J 9 bases, with 13 bases left between them. The CDR3 here is CASSLDTGTASPLHF. The DNA for the CDR3 is TGTGCCAGCAGCTTAGATACAGGGACCGCTTCACCCCTCCACTTT.

This clonotype was counted many times. V gene TRBV6-5 combines with J gene TRBJ2-1, with 11 bases lining up with TRBD1. Germline V gene data show CDR1 as MNHEY and CDR2 as SVGAGI. Trimming took 0 bases from V and 8 from J; bases not matched to a gene: 3. The CDR3 extends over 15 amino acids. CDR3 region: CASSYSGTGGDEQFF. For the CDR3, the DNA is TGTGCCAGCAGTTACTCGGGGACAGGGGGAGATGAGCAGTTCTTC.

This clonotype has at least ten counts. The chain links TRBV7-3 to TRBJ2-1, with TRBD2 identical over 11 bases. V lost 2 bases to trimming and J lost 9 bases; unmatched junction nucleotides: 9. Germline V lookup: CDR1 SGHTA, CDR2 FQGTGA. This CDR3 spans 16 amino acids. The CDR3 coding sequence is TGTGCCAGCAGCTTAGGTGGGGCTAGCGGGGGGTCTGAGCAGTTCTTC. It encodes CASSLGGASGGSEQFF.

The gene calls are TRBV20-1 and TRBJ1-2; D remains ambiguous. In germline, CDR1 is DFQATT, CDR2 SNEGSKA (reference sequence). This CDR3 is 12 amino acids long. Deletions cut 2 bases from V and 4 bases from J, with 8 bases between. CDR3 nucleotides: TGCAGTGCTAGAAACGGGATCTATGGCTACACCTTC. Protein: CSARNGIYGYTF.

The sample holds many counts of this clonotype. This sequence joins TRBV7-2 and TRBJ2-2; 8 bases align to TRBD1. The CDR3 extends over 15 amino acids. CDR1 is SGHTA, CDR2 FQGNSA, per germline. V trimming: 4 bases; J trimming: 4 bases; junction bases outside the gene matches: 5. Here the CDR3 DNA reads TGTGCCAGCAGCTCCCGGACAGGGTTCACCGGGGAGCTGTTTTTT. Translated: CASSSRTGFTGELFF.

There are many counts of this clonotype. V is TRBV10-3 and J is TRBJ1-2; D uncertain. The CDR3 consists of 13 residues. Trimming shortened V by 1 base and J by 8 bases, and 11 bases separated the two germline ends. Germline loops: CDR1 ENHRY, CDR2 SYGVKD. CDR3 in DNA: TGTGCCATCAGTGAGTTGCAGGATGGGGGCTACACCTTC. This encodes CAISELQDGGYTF.

This clonotype has a count of ten or more. Relative to the germline gene, one junction end is altered; a read error may explain this. The V gene is TRBV5-1, the J gene TRBJ1-5; 9 bases line up with TRBD1. Per the germline V gene, CDR1 is SGHRS and CDR2 is YFSETQ. The CDR3 has 15 residues. The CDR3 sequence is CASSAGQGRNQPQHF. The DNA for the CDR3 is TGTGCCAGCAGCGCCGGACAGGGGCGCAATCAGCCCCAGCATTTT.

In this sample, this clonotype turned up a few times. The chain has TRBV6-5 and TRBJ2-7; 9 bases align to TRBD1. This CDR3 is built from 15 residues. Germline V gene sequence: CDR1 MNHEY, CDR2 SVGAGI. Germline trimming cut 2 bases from V and 2 bases from J; bases unmatched to any gene: 4. In nucleotides, the CDR3 is TGTGCCAGCAGTTACACATGGACAGGGGCCTACGAGCAGTACTTC. Amino acids: CASSYTWTGAYEQYF.

This clonotype has a count of ten or more. This chain connects TRBV25-1 to TRBJ1-5; D remains unclear. The CDR3 is 12 residues long. Per germline, CDR1 MGHDK and CDR2 SYGVNS. Trimming shortened V by 3 bases and J by 5 bases, and 5 bases separated the two germline ends. CDR3 amino acids: CASSEGDQPQHF. The CDR3 DNA sequence: TGTGCCAGCAGTGAGGGAGATCAGCCCCAGCATTTT.